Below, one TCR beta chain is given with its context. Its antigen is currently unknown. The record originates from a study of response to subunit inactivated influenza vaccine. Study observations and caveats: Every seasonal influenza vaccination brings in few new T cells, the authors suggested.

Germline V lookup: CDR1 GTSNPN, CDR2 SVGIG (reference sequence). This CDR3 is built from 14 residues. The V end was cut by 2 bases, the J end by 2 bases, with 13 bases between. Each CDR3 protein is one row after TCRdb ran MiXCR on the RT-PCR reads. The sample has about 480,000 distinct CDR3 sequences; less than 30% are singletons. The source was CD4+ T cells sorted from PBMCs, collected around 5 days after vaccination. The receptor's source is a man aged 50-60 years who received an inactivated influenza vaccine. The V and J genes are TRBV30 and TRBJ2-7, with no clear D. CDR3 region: CAWSIQRWTYEQYF. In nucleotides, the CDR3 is TGTGCCTGGAGTATACAGAGGTGGACCTACGAGCAGTACTTC.